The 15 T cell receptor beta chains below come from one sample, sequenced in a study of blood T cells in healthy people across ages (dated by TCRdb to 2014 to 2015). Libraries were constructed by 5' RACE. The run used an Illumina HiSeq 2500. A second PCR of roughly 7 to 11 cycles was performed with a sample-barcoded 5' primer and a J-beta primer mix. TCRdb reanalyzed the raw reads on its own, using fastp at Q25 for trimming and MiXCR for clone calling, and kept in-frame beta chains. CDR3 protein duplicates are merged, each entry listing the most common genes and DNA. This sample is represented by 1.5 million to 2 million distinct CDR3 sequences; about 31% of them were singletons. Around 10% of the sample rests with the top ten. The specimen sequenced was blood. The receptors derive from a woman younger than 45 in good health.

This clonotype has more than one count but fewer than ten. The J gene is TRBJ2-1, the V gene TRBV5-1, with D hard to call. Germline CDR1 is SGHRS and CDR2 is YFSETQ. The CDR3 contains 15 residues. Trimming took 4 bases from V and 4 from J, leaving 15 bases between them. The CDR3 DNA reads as TGCGCCAGCAGCCCCTCTGGTGACCCGTACAATGAGCAGTTCTTC. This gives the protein CASSPSGDPYNEQFF.

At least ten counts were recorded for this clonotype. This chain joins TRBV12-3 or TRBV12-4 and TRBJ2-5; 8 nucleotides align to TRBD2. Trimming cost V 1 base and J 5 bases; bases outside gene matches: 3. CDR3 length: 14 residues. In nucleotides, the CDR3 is TGTGCCAGCAGTTTAGTTTTAGCGGGGGAGACCCAGTACTTC. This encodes CASSLVLAGETQYF.

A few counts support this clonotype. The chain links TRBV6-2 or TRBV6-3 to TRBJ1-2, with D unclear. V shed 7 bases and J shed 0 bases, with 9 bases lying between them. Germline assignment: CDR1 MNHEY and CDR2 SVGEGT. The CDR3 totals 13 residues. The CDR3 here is CASTTATNYGYTF. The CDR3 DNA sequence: TGTGCCAGCACCACAGCCACTAACTATGGCTACACCTTC.

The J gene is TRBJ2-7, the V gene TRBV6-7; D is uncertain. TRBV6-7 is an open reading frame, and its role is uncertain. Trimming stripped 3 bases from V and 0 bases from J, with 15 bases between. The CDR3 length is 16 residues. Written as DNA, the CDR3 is TGTGCCAGCAGTTATGTTGGACCAGACCCCTCCTACGAGCAGTACTTC. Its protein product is CASSYVGPDPSYEQYF.

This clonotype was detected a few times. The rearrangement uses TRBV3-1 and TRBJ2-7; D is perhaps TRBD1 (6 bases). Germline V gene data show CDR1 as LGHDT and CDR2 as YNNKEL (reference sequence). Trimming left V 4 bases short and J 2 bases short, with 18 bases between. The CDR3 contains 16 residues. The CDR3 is CASSRRRGGPTYEQYF. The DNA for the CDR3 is TGTGCCAGCAGCCGAAGACGAGGGGGTCCAACCTACGAGCAGTACTTC.

This CDR3 reads CASRILAGGGDEQYF. CDR3 nucleotides: TGTGCCAGCAGGATACTAGCGGGAGGAGGGGACGAGCAGTACTTC. The chain couples TRBV12-3 or TRBV12-4 to TRBJ2-7; 12 bases fit TRBD2. Trimming took 6 bases from V and 5 from J; bases not matched to a gene: 8. The length of the CDR3 is 15 residues.

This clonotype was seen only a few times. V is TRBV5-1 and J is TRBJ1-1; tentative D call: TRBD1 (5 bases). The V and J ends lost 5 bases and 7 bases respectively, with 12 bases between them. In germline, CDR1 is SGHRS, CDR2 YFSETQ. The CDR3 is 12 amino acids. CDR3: CASSLDSDEAFF. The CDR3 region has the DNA TGCGCCAGCAGTCTCGACAGTGATGAAGCTTTCTTT.

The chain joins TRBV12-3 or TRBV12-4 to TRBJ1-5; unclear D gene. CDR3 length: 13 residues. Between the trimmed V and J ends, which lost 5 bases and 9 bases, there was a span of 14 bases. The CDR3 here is CASSPRTGRPQHF. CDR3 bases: TGTGCCAGCAGTCCCAGGACCGGCCGGCCCCAGCATTTT.

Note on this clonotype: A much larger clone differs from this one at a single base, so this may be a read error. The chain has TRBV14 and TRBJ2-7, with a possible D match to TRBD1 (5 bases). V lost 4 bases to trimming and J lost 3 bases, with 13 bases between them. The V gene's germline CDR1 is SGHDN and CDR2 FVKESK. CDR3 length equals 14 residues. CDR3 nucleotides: TGTGCCAGCAGCCCTCCACAGGTCGGCTACGAGCAGTACTTC. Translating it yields CASSPPQVGYEQYF.

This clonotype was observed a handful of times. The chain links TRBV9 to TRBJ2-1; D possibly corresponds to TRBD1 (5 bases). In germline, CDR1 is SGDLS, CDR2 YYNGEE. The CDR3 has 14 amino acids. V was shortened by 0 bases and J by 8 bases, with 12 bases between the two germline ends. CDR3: CASSVARANDEQFF. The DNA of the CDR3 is TGTGCCAGCAGCGTAGCCAGGGCCAACGATGAGCAGTTCTTC.

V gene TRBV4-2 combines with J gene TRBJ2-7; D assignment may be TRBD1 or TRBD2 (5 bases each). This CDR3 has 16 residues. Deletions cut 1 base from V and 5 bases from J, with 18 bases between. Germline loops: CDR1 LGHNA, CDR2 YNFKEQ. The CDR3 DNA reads TGTGCCAGCAGCCAAGCCGGGGCTGGCGTAGGCGACGAGCAGTACTTC. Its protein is CASSQAGAGVGDEQYF.

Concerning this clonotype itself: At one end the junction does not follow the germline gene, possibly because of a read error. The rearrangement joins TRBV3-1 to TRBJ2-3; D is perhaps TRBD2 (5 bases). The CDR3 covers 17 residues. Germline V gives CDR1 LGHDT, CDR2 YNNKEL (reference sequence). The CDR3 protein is CTSSHGGFSPSTDTQYF. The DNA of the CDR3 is TGTACCAGCAGCCACGGCGGGTTTTCACCAAGCACAGATACGCAGTATTTT.

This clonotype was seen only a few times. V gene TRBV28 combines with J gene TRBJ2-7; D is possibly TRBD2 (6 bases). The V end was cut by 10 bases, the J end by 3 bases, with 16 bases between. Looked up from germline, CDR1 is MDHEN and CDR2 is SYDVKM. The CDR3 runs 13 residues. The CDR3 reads CATRGGLVYEQYF. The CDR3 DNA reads TGTGCCACGCGAGGAGGGCTCGTCTACGAGCAGTACTTC.

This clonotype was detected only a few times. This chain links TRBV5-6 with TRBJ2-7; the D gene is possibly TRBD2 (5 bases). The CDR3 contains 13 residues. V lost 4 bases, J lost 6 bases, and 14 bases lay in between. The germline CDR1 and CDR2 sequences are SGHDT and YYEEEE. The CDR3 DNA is TGTGCCAGCAGCCCCTACCTGGCGGGCGAGCAGTACTTC. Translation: CASSPYLAGEQYF.

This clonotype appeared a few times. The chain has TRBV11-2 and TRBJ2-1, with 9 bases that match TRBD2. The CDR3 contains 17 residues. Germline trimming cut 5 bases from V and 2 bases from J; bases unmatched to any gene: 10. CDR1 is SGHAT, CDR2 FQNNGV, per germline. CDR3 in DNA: TGTGCCAGCAGCCCTTCTCCCGGGACTAGCACCTACAATGAGCAGTTCTTC. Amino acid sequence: CASSPSPGTSTYNEQFF.